The 17 T cell receptor beta chains given below trace back to one sample, sequenced in a study of cytomegalovirus exposure and HLA in healthy donors. It was with 60 Vbeta and 13 Jbeta primers that the PCR ran. TCRdb's copy holds only in-frame clones and misses some; the assay was immunoSEQ multiplex PCR. Here the sample spans about 65,000 clones, roughly 78% being singletons. The specimen was PBMCs. The source of these receptors is a woman in her twenties or thirties in good health and CMV-seronegative.

This chain joins TRBV5-1 and TRBJ1-6, with 7 bases fitting TRBD1. CDR3 length: 15 residues. Germline V gene lookup returns CDR1 SGHRS and CDR2 YFSETQ. After removal of 3 bases from V and 8 bases from J, the junction contained 8 bases not matched to a gene. Here the CDR3 reads CASSSTTGSYSPLHF. The CDR3 DNA reads TGCGCCAGCAGCTCGACGACAGGGAGTTATTCACCCCTCCACTTT.

The rearrangement joins TRBV7-8 to TRBJ2-7; 7 bases line up with TRBD1. V lost 5 bases and J lost 8; bases outside the gene matches: 6. Germline CDR1 is SGHVS and CDR2 is FQNEAQ. This CDR3 contains 12 residues. CDR3 in DNA: TGTGCCAGCAGCCCTAGACAGGGCCAGCAGTACTTC. Its protein is CASSPRQGQQYF.

The chain joins TRBV6-5 to TRBJ1-3, with a weak D call TRBD1 (5 bases). This CDR3 spans 14 amino acids. V lost 6 bases and J 5 bases, leaving 14 bases between the germline ends. Germline values: CDR1 MNHEY, CDR2 SVGAGI. CDR3 in amino acids: CASRALGVRNTIYF. The CDR3 DNA is TGTGCCAGCAGAGCCTTAGGGGTTAGAAACACCATATATTTT.

This rearrangement joins TRBV28 to TRBJ2-1, with 8 bases that match TRBD2. Trimming cost V 9 bases and J 3 bases; bases outside gene matches: 7. Germline V gene sequence: CDR1 MDHEN, CDR2 SYDVKM. This CDR3 has 14 residues. CDR3 sequence (DNA): TGTGCCAGTGTCGGGGGGGCTGGCTACAATGAGCAGTTCTTC. It is translated as CASVGGAGYNEQFF.

The genes are TRBV7-9 and TRBJ2-3; D unclear. The V gene lost 6 bases and the J gene lost 5 bases, with 9 bases spanning the gap. The CDR3 sequence is 12 residues long. In germline, CDR1 is SEHNR, CDR2 FQNEAQ (reference sequence). The CDR3 region is CASSPLGDTQYF. CDR3 bases: TGTGCCAGCAGTCCACTTGGAGATACGCAGTATTTT. Complete variable domain (other parts from reference TRBV7-9 and TRBJ2-3): DTGVSQNPRHKITKRGQNVTFRCDPISEHNRLYWYRQTLGQGPEFLTYFQNEAQLEKSRLLSDRFSAERPKGSFSTLEIQRTEQGDSAMYLCASSPLGDTQYFGPGTRLTVL.

This chain connects TRBV7-8 to TRBJ1-5; tentative D call: TRBD1 (5 bases). Germline CDR1 is SGHVS and CDR2 is FQNEAQ. The CDR3 sequence is 13 residues long. Trimming stripped 1 base from V and 6 bases from J, with 7 bases between. CDR3 in DNA: TGTGCCAGCAGCTTAGGGGGGGGTCAGCCCCAGCATTTT. This encodes CASSLGGGQPQHF.

The chain employs TRBV4-1 and TRBJ2-7; the D is unclear. Trimming removed 3 bases at V and 3 bases at J, with 9 bases between. Looked up from germline, CDR1 is MGHRA and CDR2 is YSYEKL. This CDR3 region has 13 residues. The CDR3 DNA sequence: TGCGCCAGCAGCCAGGTCGCGGACTACGAGCAGTACTTC. Translated, it gives CASSQVADYEQYF.

The gene calls are TRBV15 and TRBJ1-5, with D maybe TRBD1 (6 bases). CDR1 and CDR2 (germline): LNHNV, YYDKDF (reference sequence). Trimming left V 0 bases short and J 4 bases short, with 7 bases between. The CDR3 totals 14 residues. Here the CDR3 reads CATSRDTGNQPQHF. The CDR3 DNA reads TGTGCCACCAGCAGAGATACAGGGAATCAGCCCCAGCATTTT.

The V and J genes are TRBV6-6 and TRBJ1-5; D call uncertain. The germline V gene encodes CDR1 MNHNY and CDR2 SVGAGI (reference sequence). The CDR3 contains 16 residues. Between the trimmed V and J ends, which lost 0 bases and 7 bases, there was a span of 16 bases. For the CDR3, the DNA is TGTGCCAGCAGTTACTCGGGCAGGCTGAGCGGGCAGCCCCAGCATTTT. Protein sequence: CASSYSGRLSGQPQHF.

The sample holds one count of this clone. V is TRBV6-5 and J is TRBJ2-3; TRBD2 might be the D (6 bases). Germline CDR1 reads MNHEY; CDR2 reads SVGAGI. V lost 7 bases to trimming and J lost 9 bases, with 20 bases between them. The CDR3 is 14 amino acids. The CDR3 loop reads CASTPPGDRRTQYF. Here the CDR3 DNA reads TGTGCCAGCACCCCTCCGGGGGATCGGCGCACGCAGTATTTT.

This chain uses TRBV27 with TRBJ1-2; a possible D gene is TRBD1 (5 bases). Germline V gives CDR1 MNHEY, CDR2 SMNVEV (reference sequence). The CDR3 has 14 amino acids. Trimming took off 3 bases at V and 4 bases at J, with 12 bases between the two ends. The CDR3 is CASSFRADSYGYTF. The CDR3 nucleotides are TGTGCCAGCAGTTTTAGGGCAGACAGCTATGGCTACACCTTC.

The CDR3 region is CAWGREGVPWGYTF. The CDR3 nucleotides are TGTGCCTGGGGGAGGGAAGGTGTTCCTTGGGGCTACACCTTC. The rearrangement joins TRBV30 to TRBJ1-2; no clear D. Trimming took off 5 bases at V and 8 bases at J, with 21 bases between the two ends. The CDR3 runs to 14 residues. Germline V gene data show CDR1 as GTSNPN and CDR2 as SVGIG (reference sequence).

The chain recombines TRBV19 with TRBJ1-1; D remains ambiguous. Trimming removed 5 bases from V and 4 bases from J, with 11 bases in between. The germline V gene encodes CDR1 LNHDA and CDR2 SQIVND (reference sequence). The CDR3 is 13 residues long. The CDR3 here is CASSPRLGTEAFF. The CDR3 DNA reads TGTGCCAGTAGTCCACGACTGGGCACTGAAGCTTTCTTT.

V and J are TRBV10-1 and TRBJ2-3; a possible D gene is TRBD2 (6 bases). This CDR3 is built from 14 residues. Germline V gives CDR1 WNHNN, CDR2 SYGVQD (reference sequence). V was trimmed by 7 bases and J by 6 bases, leaving 17 bases between them. The CDR3 DNA is TGCGCCAGCAAAGGAGGGACGGCAGGGGATACGCAGTATTTT. Translated: CASKGGTAGDTQYF.

J is TRBJ1-1 and V is TRBV29-1; 7 positions agree with TRBD1. Germline values: CDR1 SQVTM, CDR2 ANQGSEA. CDR3 length: 14 amino acids. V shed 6 bases, J shed 4 bases, and the junction held 11 bases outside the gene matches. The CDR3 DNA is TGCAGCGTCGCGAGCCCTACAGGGGCCACTGAAGCTTTCTTT. Its translation is CSVASPTGATEAFF.

This clone was counted only a few times. The J gene is TRBJ2-1, the V gene TRBV30; D is unclear. Trimming cost V 1 base and J 8 bases, with 18 bases left between them. This CDR3 contains 15 residues. From germline, CDR1 is GTSNPN and CDR2 SVGIG (reference sequence). The CDR3 region is CAWSDIRLPQDEQFF. CDR3 DNA: TGTGCCTGGAGTGATATTAGGCTCCCCCAGGATGAGCAGTTCTTC.

The rearrangement joins TRBV7-2 to TRBJ2-7; tentatively, D is TRBD1 (5 bases). Between the trimmed V and J ends, which lost 1 base and 4 bases, there was a span of 11 bases. From germline, CDR1 is SGHTA and CDR2 FQGNSA. The CDR3 covers 14 residues. CDR3 sequence: CASSLVGSGYEQYF. In DNA form, the CDR3 reads TGTGCCAGCAGCTTAGTAGGATCAGGGTACGAGCAGTACTTC.